This passage covers 11 T cell receptor beta chains from one sample sequenced in a study of blood T cell repertoires in COVID-19. Profiled with immunoSEQ multiplex PCR; TCRdb holds only in-frame clones, not every one. The sample includes about 170,000 clones, around 79% of them seen just once. The sequenced material came from PBMCs or T cells enriched from blood (not recorded which). All receptors come from a woman aged 70 to 79 in a cohort exposed to, infected with or recovered from COVID-19 (not recorded which).

There are a few counts of this clone. The chain uses TRBV9 and TRBJ2-7; unclear D gene. Germline-derived CDR1 and CDR2 are SGDLS and YYNGEE. There are 16 residues in the CDR3. V lost 2 bases to trimming and J lost 0 bases, with 15 bases between them. The CDR3 is CASSVGATPTSYEQYF. The CDR3 nucleotides are TGTGCCAGCAGCGTCGGAGCGACTCCGACCTCCTACGAGCAGTACTTC.

A single count supports this clone. The genes are TRBV18 and TRBJ2-7; the match to TRBD2 covers 7 bases. This CDR3 is 15 amino acids long. V lost 6 bases and J lost 0; bases outside the gene matches: 8. Germline V gives CDR1 KGHSH, CDR2 LQKENI. The CDR3 is CASSPGGYNSYEQYF. CDR3 sequence (DNA): TGTGCCAGCTCCCCCGGGGGGTATAACTCCTACGAGCAGTACTTC.

This sequence joins TRBV7-3 and TRBJ2-2; 8 bases agree with TRBD2. Germline CDR1 reads SGHTA; CDR2 reads FQGTGA. After removal of 5 bases from V and 4 bases from J, the junction contained 3 bases not matched to a gene. This CDR3 has 14 residues. CDR3 loop: CASSSGSPTGELFF. DNA of the CDR3: TGTGCCAGCAGCAGCGGGAGCCCCACCGGGGAGCTGTTTTTT.

This clone was counted once. The V and J genes are TRBV2 and TRBJ2-7; a weak D match, TRBD1 (6 bases). V was cut by 6 bases and J by 2 bases, with 17 bases left in between. This CDR3 spans 15 amino acids. The germline V gene encodes CDR1 SNHLY and CDR2 FYNNEI. CDR3 loop: CASSPGQLGTYEQYF. DNA of the CDR3: TGTGCCAGCAGCCCAGGACAGTTAGGGACCTACGAGCAGTACTTC. Supplemented by reference TRBV2 and TRBJ2-7, the full variable domain reads EPEVTQTPSHQVTQMGQEVILRCVPISNHLYFYWYRQILGQKVEFLVSFYNNEISEKSEIFDDQFSVERPDGSNFTLKIRSTKLEDSAMYFCASSPGQLGTYEQYFGPGTRLTVT.

This chain joins TRBV19 and TRBJ2-1; D perhaps matches TRBD2 (5 bases). Germline V lookup: CDR1 LNHDA, CDR2 SQIVND (reference sequence). This CDR3 has 16 amino acids. Trimming removed 6 bases from V and 0 bases from J, with 15 bases in between. This CDR3 is CASRSLIGSSYNEQFF. The CDR3 coding sequence is TGTGCCAGTAGGTCCCTAATAGGGAGCTCCTACAATGAGCAGTTCTTC.

The J gene is TRBJ2-7, the V gene TRBV9; possible D gene TRBD2, 7 bases. Germline CDR1 is SGDLS and CDR2 is YYNGEE. CDR3 length: 15 amino acids. V was pared by 0 bases and J by 3 bases, with 13 bases between. CDR3 bases: TGTGCCAGCAGCGTAGCTGGGGGCGGGAGCTACGAGCAGTACTTC. This sequence encodes CASSVAGGGSYEQYF.

CDR3 bases: TGTGCCAGCAGCCCATTAGCGGGTTCCTACAATGAGCAGTTCTTC. It translates to CASSPLAGSYNEQFF. The V and J genes are TRBV11-3 and TRBJ2-1; 7 bases align to TRBD2. The CDR3 runs 15 residues. Germline V gene data show CDR1 as SGHNT and CDR2 as YENEEA. V was clipped by 5 bases and J by 1 base; unmatched bases: 5.

The count of this clone is one. The chain joins TRBV5-1 to TRBJ2-3, with TRBD1 identical over 10 bases. Losses at the gene ends were 2 bases for V and 1 base for J; bases not matched to a gene: 10. The CDR3 is made up of 18 amino acids. The V gene's germline CDR1 is SGHRS and CDR2 YFSETQ. The CDR3 is CASSLPGTGARGTDTQYF. The CDR3 DNA reads TGCGCCAGCAGCTTACCCGGGACAGGGGCGAGGGGCACAGATACGCAGTATTTT.

This sequence joins TRBV24-1 and TRBJ2-7; D unclear. Trimming stripped 4 bases from V and 7 bases from J, with 10 bases between. Germline V gene data show CDR1 as KGHDR and CDR2 as SFDVKD. CDR3 length: 12 amino acids. CDR3 residues: CATSESSGEQYF. The CDR3 DNA sequence: TGTGCCACCAGTGAGTCCTCCGGGGAGCAGTACTTC.

This chain links TRBV7-8 with TRBJ1-6, with a tentative D call TRBD1 (6 bases). CDR1 is SGHVS and CDR2 is FQNEAQ in the germline V gene. This CDR3 has 15 residues. Trimming took off 2 bases at V and 9 bases at J, with 14 bases between the two ends. The DNA for the CDR3 is TGTGCCAGCAGCTTAAGGACAGCGGGAGGTTCACCCCTCCACTTT. This encodes CASSLRTAGGSPLHF.

J is TRBJ2-3 and V is TRBV24-1; 11 nucleotides line up with TRBD2. V gave up 2 bases and J gave up 7 bases; unmatched junction bases: 7. The CDR3 is 16 residues long. Germline V lookup: CDR1 KGHDR, CDR2 SFDVKD. The CDR3 is CATSDSRLAGSYTQYF. The CDR3 DNA reads as TGTGCCACCAGTGATTCTCGACTAGCGGGAAGTTATACGCAGTATTTT.